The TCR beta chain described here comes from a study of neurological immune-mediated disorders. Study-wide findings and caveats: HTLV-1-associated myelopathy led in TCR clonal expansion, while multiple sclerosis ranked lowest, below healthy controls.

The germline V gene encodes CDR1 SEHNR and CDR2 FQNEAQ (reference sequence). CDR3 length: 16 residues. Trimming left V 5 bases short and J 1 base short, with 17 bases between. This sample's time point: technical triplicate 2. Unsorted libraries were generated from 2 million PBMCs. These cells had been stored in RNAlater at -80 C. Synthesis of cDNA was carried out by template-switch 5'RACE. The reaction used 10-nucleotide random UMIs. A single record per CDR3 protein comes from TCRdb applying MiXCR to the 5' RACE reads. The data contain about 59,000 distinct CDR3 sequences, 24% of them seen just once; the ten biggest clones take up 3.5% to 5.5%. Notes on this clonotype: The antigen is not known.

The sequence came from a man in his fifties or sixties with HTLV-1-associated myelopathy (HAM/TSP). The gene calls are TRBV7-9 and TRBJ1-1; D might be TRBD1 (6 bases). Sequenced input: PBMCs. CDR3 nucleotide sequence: TGTGCCAGCAGCGGCGGGGCAGGGGTTGAGAACACTGAAGCTTTCTTT. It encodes CASSGGAGVENTEAFF.